This T cell receptor (beta chain) originates from a study of cytomegalovirus exposure and HLA in healthy donors. Study-level results: Earlier analysis looked at TCR beta V segments, and most were productive about 87% or about 30% of the time. Several of the most significant clusters appeared, in a later analysis, to be linked to common viral pathogens.

Donors sampled were nominally healthy, though unrecorded immune exposures were likely. The PCR had 60 Vbeta and 13 Jbeta primers. Clones were read by immunoSEQ multiplex PCR, and TCRdb kept only the in-frame ones, dropping some. The sample lists about 100,000 clones, approximately 79% seen once, with 13% to 15% in the top ten. Of note for this clone: The antigen is not known.

V lost 5 bases and J lost 5; bases outside the gene matches: 3. This CDR3 has 13 residues. CDR1 GTSNPN and CDR2 SVGIG come from the germline V gene (reference sequence). The TCR sequence derives from a woman aged 40 to 55 in good health and CMV-seropositive. Sequenced input: PBMCs. The rearrangement uses TRBV30 and TRBJ1-4, with 9 nucleotides matching TRBD1. CDR3: CAWAGTGNEKLFF. The DNA of the CDR3 is TGTGCCTGGGCAGGGACAGGGAATGAAAAACTGTTTTTT.